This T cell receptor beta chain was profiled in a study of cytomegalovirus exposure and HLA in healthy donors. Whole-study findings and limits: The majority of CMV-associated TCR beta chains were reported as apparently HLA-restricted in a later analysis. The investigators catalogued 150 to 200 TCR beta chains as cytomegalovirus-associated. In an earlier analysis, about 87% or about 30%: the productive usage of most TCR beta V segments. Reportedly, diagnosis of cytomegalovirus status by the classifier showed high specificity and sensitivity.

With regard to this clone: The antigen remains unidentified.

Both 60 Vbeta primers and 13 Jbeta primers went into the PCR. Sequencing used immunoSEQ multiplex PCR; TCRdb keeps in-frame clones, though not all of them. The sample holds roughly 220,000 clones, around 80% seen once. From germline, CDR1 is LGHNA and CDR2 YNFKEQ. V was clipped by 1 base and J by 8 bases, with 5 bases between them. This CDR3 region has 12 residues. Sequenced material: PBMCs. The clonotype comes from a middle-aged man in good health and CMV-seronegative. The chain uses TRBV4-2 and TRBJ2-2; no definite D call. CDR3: CASSQVPGELFF. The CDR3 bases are TGTGCCAGCAGCCAAGTTCCAGGGGAGCTGTTTTTT.